This TCR beta chain was identified in a study of graft-versus-host responses after intestinal transplantation. The CDR3 contains 16 residues. Germline V gives CDR1 SGHTA, CDR2 FQGNSA. The trim removed 0 bases at V and 2 bases at J, leaving 6 bases unmatched. TCRdb's table, derived via immunoSEQ multiplex PCR, lists solely in-frame clones and lacks some. This table has some 27,000 clones, around 94% appearing once. The chain uses TRBV7-2 and TRBJ1-2; the match to TRBD1 covers 7 bases. The input for sequencing was PBMCs, taken more than 29 days after intestinal transplant. This TCR was recovered from a human patient who received an intestinal transplant, so some T cells may come from the graft donor. CDR3 region: CASSLATPGGNYGYTF. CDR3 nucleotides: TGTGCCAGCAGCTTAGCCACCCCAGGGGGGAACTATGGCTACACCTTC.